This TCR beta chain appears in the sequencing data of a study of cytomegalovirus exposure and HLA in healthy donors. Notes on this clone: The antigen is not known.

The CDR3 spans 17 residues. From germline, CDR1 is ENHRY and CDR2 SYGVKD. V was trimmed by 4 bases and J by 3 bases, leaving 18 bases between them. In the PCR, 60 Vbeta and 13 Jbeta primers were used. Assay: immunoSEQ multiplex PCR; the TCRdb copy retains only in-frame clones and omits some. The sample carries about 50,000 clones, approximately 77% recorded once. Study observations and caveats: V segments that were indistinguishable, TRBV6-2 and TRBV6-3 among them, were omitted from analysis.

The sequence was obtained from a woman in her 50s in good health and CMV-seronegative. Sequenced: PBMCs. The chain couples TRBV10-3 to TRBJ2-2, with D possibly being TRBD2 (6 bases). The CDR3 nucleotides are TGTGCCATCAGTGTGGGGGTCGGAGGGAGCGACACCGGGGAGCTGTTTTTT. It encodes CAISVGVGGSDTGELFF.